These 24 T cell receptor beta chains share one sample of origin, sequenced in a study of T cells in tuberculosis. TCRdb keeps only in-frame clones here, not all; method: immunoSEQ multiplex PCR. Of approximately 58,000 clones in the sample, nearly 90% were seen once. Thawed, overnight-rested PBMC were stained with GMM-loaded CD1B tetramer, viability dye and anti-CD3, then sorted. The lipid loaded on the CD1B tetramers was C32 glucose monomycolate from Rhodococcus equi. Sequencing was carried out using CD1b-GMM tetramer-negative cells sorted from PBMCs. These receptors were obtained from an adult woman with latent tuberculosis.

The CDR3 region is CASSRNTRTDYGYTF. The CDR3 DNA follows: TGTGCCAGCAGCCGGAACACGCGGACAGACTATGGCTACACCTTC. The genes are TRBV5-4 and TRBJ1-2; D may be TRBD1 (6 bases). The germline V gene encodes CDR1 SGHNT and CDR2 YYREEE (reference sequence). This CDR3 has 15 residues. With 4 bases removed from V and 3 bases from J, the gap between germline ends came to 16 bases. Based on the CDR3 plus reference TRBV5-4 and TRBJ1-2, the full variable domain is ETGVTQSPTHLIKTRGQQVTLRCSSQSGHNTVSWYQQALGQGPQFIFQYYREEENGRGNFPPRFSGLQFPNYSSELNVNALELDDSALYLCASSRNTRTDYGYTFGSGTRLTVV.

The chain links TRBV5-1 to TRBJ2-1; maybe TRBD2 (6 bases). Trimming stripped 4 bases from V and 9 bases from J, with 8 bases between. Germline CDR1 and CDR2: SGHRS and YFSETQ. The CDR3 covers 11 residues. CDR3 DNA sequence: TGCGCCAGCAGCCTGACTAGTGAGCAGTTCTTC. Translation gives CASSLTSEQFF.

The chain couples TRBV28 to TRBJ1-2; TRBD1 might be the D (5 bases). With 5 bases removed from V and 7 bases from J, the gap between germline ends came to 20 bases. The CDR3 is made up of 15 amino acids. Germline V lookup: CDR1 MDHEN, CDR2 SYDVKM. The CDR3 reads CASSPLVGGGSGYTF. The CDR3 nucleotides are TGTGCCAGCAGTCCCTTGGTTGGGGGGGGGAGTGGCTACACCTTC.

The chain joins TRBV7-2 to TRBJ2-5, with D hard to call. The J call may be faulty, since TRBJ2-7 better matches the DNA end. CDR3 length: 13 amino acids. CDR1 SGHTA and CDR2 FQGNSA come from the germline V gene. CDR3 nucleotides: TGTGCCAGCAGCTTACTAGGCCCCGGCGAGCAGTACTTC. It codes for CASSLLGPGEQYF.

The CDR3 loop reads CASRYPGTDASTDTQYF. CDR3 coding DNA: TGTGCCAGCAGGTATCCGGGGACAGATGCTAGCACAGATACGCAGTATTTT. This chain joins TRBV2 and TRBJ2-3, with 7 nucleotides matching TRBD1. From germline, CDR1 is SNHLY and CDR2 FYNNEI. The length of the CDR3 is 17 residues. J lost 0 bases, V lost 6 bases, and 12 bases had no gene match.

The chain recombines TRBV11-2 with TRBJ2-1, with 8 bases aligning to TRBD2. J lost 6 bases, V lost 7 bases, and 8 bases had no gene match. CDR3 size: 14 residues. Germline-derived CDR1 and CDR2 are SGHAT and FQNNGV. The CDR3 bases are TGTGCCAGCACCATAGTGGCGGGAGGCAATGAGCAGTTCTTC. This translates into CASTIVAGGNEQFF.

A note on this clone: This CDR3 is also generated by other DNA sequences in the sample. The rearrangement joins TRBV15 to TRBJ2-5, with D possibly being TRBD1 (6 bases). Germline CDR1 is LNHNV and CDR2 is YYDKDF (reference sequence). The V end was cut by 2 bases, the J end by 1 base, with 14 bases between. The CDR3 sequence is 16 residues long. CDR3 protein: CATSRTTTDSQETQYF. CDR3 coding DNA: TGTGCCACCAGCAGAACTACCACGGACAGCCAAGAGACCCAGTACTTC.

The rearrangement links TRBV6-5 to TRBJ2-7, with 7 bases aligning to TRBD1. Germline V gives CDR1 MNHEY, CDR2 SVGAGI. The CDR3 totals 13 residues. The trim removed 6 bases at V and 6 bases at J, leaving 8 bases unmatched. The CDR3: CASSQTGNGEQYF. The CDR3 DNA follows: TGTGCCAGCAGCCAGACAGGGAACGGCGAGCAGTACTTC.

The V and J genes are TRBV7-2 and TRBJ2-3, with 8 nucleotides matching TRBD2. Germline V gene lookup returns CDR1 SGHTA and CDR2 FQGNSA. Trimming at V came to 4 bases and at J to 0 bases, leaving 3 bases not matched to a gene. The CDR3 is made up of 15 amino acids. This chain's CDR3 is CASSSVAGSTDTQYF. CDR3 bases: TGTGCCAGCAGCTCAGTAGCGGGGAGCACAGATACGCAGTATTTT.

This chain links TRBV6-1 with TRBJ1-2; D unclear. Germline CDR1 and CDR2: MNHNS and SASEGT. Trimming took off 2 bases at V and 6 bases at J, with 13 bases between the two ends. This CDR3 contains 14 residues. Written as DNA, the CDR3 is TGTGCCAGCAGTGAAAGTGAAGGAGGGAATGGCTACACCTTC. This translates into CASSESEGGNGYTF.

The J gene is TRBJ2-1, the V gene TRBV4-1; 9 bases align to TRBD2. CDR1 is MGHRA, CDR2 YSYEKL, per germline. This CDR3 contains 18 residues. V lost 1 base to trimming and J lost 5 bases; unmatched junction nucleotides: 12. The CDR3 is CASSQVDLGLAFHNEQFF. The CDR3 nucleotides are TGCGCCAGCAGCCAAGTTGATTTGGGACTAGCTTTCCACAATGAGCAGTTCTTC.

This clone was picked up one time. This chain uses TRBV13 with TRBJ1-1; D is ambiguous. Germline V gives CDR1 PRHDT, CDR2 FYEKMQ (reference sequence). Trimming removed 5 bases from V and 11 bases from J, with 18 bases in between. This CDR3 is built from 13 residues. The CDR3 DNA is TGTGCCAGCAGCCCCACGCCCCCCCGCGGGGCTTTCTTT. Protein: CASSPTPPRGAFF.

V and J are TRBV28 and TRBJ1-5; D not certain. CDR1 MDHEN and CDR2 SYDVKM come from the germline V gene. The V gene lost 3 bases and the J gene lost 5 bases, with 8 bases spanning the gap. The CDR3 has 13 amino acids. CDR3 in DNA: TGTGCCAGCAGTTTCTCCCAGTATCAGCCCCAGCATTTT. As protein: CASSFSQYQPQHF.

The chain carries TRBV28 and TRBJ1-5, with D perhaps TRBD1 (5 bases). CDR3 length equals 15 residues. Germline V gene lookup returns CDR1 MDHEN and CDR2 SYDVKM. Trimming pared 2 bases from V and 0 bases from J, leaving 8 bases between. CDR3 nucleotides: TGTGCCAGCAGTTTAGGACATTATAGCAATCAGCCCCAGCATTTT. As protein: CASSLGHYSNQPQHF. The variable domain in full, with the rest retrieved from reference TRBV28 and TRBJ1-5, is DVKVTQSSRYLVKRTGEKVFLECVQDMDHENMFWYRQDPGLGLRLIYFSYDVKMKEKGDIPEGYSVSREKKERFSLILESASTNQTSMYLCASSLGHYSNQPQHFGDGTRLSIL.

The chain couples TRBV25-1 to TRBJ2-3; 8 bases are shared with TRBD2. CDR3 length: 16 residues. Germline-derived CDR1 and CDR2 are MGHDK and SYGVNS. The V gene end was trimmed by 4 bases and the J gene end by 2 bases; junction bases not matched to a gene: 8. The CDR3 loop is CASSVTAGLVTDTQYF. In DNA form, the CDR3 reads TGTGCCAGCAGTGTTACCGCGGGACTAGTCACAGATACGCAGTATTTT.

This chain connects TRBV30 to TRBJ2-5; a possible D gene is TRBD1 (5 bases). This CDR3 contains 12 residues. CDR1 GTSNPN and CDR2 SVGIG come from the germline V gene (reference sequence). The ends were cut back, 2 bases at V and 5 bases at J, with 9 bases in the middle. The CDR3 nucleotides are TGTGCCTGGAGTAGGGGCTTGGAGACCCAGTACTTC. This translates into CAWSRGLETQYF.

V is TRBV9 and J is TRBJ2-3, with D tentatively TRBD2 (6 bases). Germline CDR1 SGDLS, CDR2 YYNGEE. The CDR3 consists of 15 residues. V dropped 1 base and J dropped 3 bases, with 12 bases sitting between them. DNA for the CDR3: TGTGCCAGCAGCGTAATTGCAGGGAGGACAGATACGCAGTATTTT. Translated: CASSVIAGRTDTQYF.

The chain links TRBV7-8 to TRBJ2-1, with 15 bases identical to TRBD2. V lost 1 base to trimming and J lost 0 bases; unmatched junction nucleotides: 7. The length of the CDR3 is 20 residues. Germline lookup yields CDR1 SGHVS and CDR2 FQNEAQ. CDR3 residues: CASSLVLGLAGGPSYNEQFF. The CDR3 DNA is TGTGCCAGCAGCTTAGTACTCGGACTAGCGGGAGGGCCCTCCTACAATGAGCAGTTCTTC.

The rearrangement uses TRBV7-2 and TRBJ2-7; 7 bases fit TRBD1. Per germline, CDR1 SGHTA and CDR2 FQGNSA. After removal of 5 bases from V and 4 bases from J, the junction contained 8 bases not matched to a gene. CDR3 size: 14 residues. The CDR3 region is CASSGRQGRYEQYF. CDR3 nucleotides: TGTGCCAGCAGCGGCCGACAGGGCAGGTACGAGCAGTACTTC.

The chain links TRBV13 to TRBJ1-1; D gene unclear. CDR3 length: 12 residues. V was cut by 2 bases and J by 6 bases, with 7 bases left in between. CDR1 and CDR2 (germline): PRHDT, FYEKMQ (reference sequence). The CDR3 coding sequence is TGTGCCAGCAGCTTATATCGGTCTGAAGCTTTCTTT. Encoded protein: CASSLYRSEAFF.

The chain recombines TRBV11-1 with TRBJ2-1, with D possibly TRBD2 on 5 matching bases. V lost 8 bases and J 3 bases, leaving 17 bases between the germline ends. The CDR3 contains 15 residues. Germline V gene sequence: CDR1 SGHAT, CDR2 FQDESV (reference sequence). The CDR3 is CASSSRRTSYNEQFF. The CDR3 DNA reads as TGTGCCAGCTCCAGTCGGAGGACCAGCTACAATGAGCAGTTCTTC. Based on the CDR3 plus reference TRBV11-1 and TRBJ2-1, the full variable domain is EAEVAQSPRYKITEKSQAVAFWCDPISGHATLYWYRQILGQGPELLVQFQDESVVDDSQLPKDRFSAERLKGVDSTLKIQPAELGDSAMYLCASSSRRTSYNEQFFGPGTRLTVL.

V usage is TRBV7-9 and J usage is TRBJ2-7; possibly TRBD1 for D (6 bases). Per the germline V gene, CDR1 is SEHNR and CDR2 is FQNEAQ (reference sequence). V was clipped by 5 bases and J by 0 bases, with 14 bases between them. This CDR3 is built from 15 residues. The CDR3 region is CASSGSTGSSYEQYF. The DNA for the CDR3 is TGTGCCAGCAGCGGGTCGACAGGCAGCTCCTACGAGCAGTACTTC. Variable domain in full (rest from reference TRBV7-9 and TRBJ2-7): DTGVSQNPRHKITKRGQNVTFRCDPISEHNRLYWYRQTLGQGPEFLTYFQNEAQLEKSRLLSDRFSAERPKGSFSTLEIQRTEQGDSAMYLCASSGSTGSSYEQYFGPGTRLTVT.

The chain joins TRBV2 to TRBJ2-3, with 8 bases aligning to TRBD1. The CDR3 is made up of 14 amino acids. The germline V gene has CDR1 SNHLY and CDR2 FYNNEI. Trimming cost V 3 bases and J 2 bases; bases outside gene matches: 1. In nucleotides, the CDR3 is TGTGCCAGCAGTGACAGGGGGCACACAGATACGCAGTATTTT. This sequence encodes CASSDRGHTDTQYF.

There are a few counts of this clone. This CDR3 reads CASSEVAGGTDTQYF. DNA of the CDR3: TGTGCCAGCAGCGAGGTAGCGGGGGGCACAGATACGCAGTATTTT. V is TRBV6-4 and J is TRBJ2-3, with TRBD2 matching 9 bases. The CDR3 length is 15 residues. The germline CDR1 and CDR2 sequences are MRHNA and SNTAGT. Germline trimming cut 6 bases from V and 1 base from J; bases unmatched to any gene: 5.